These 24 T cell receptor beta chains were sequenced from one sample in a study of OX40 agonist ivuxolimab in advanced cancers. TCRdb's table, derived via immunoSEQ multiplex PCR, lists solely in-frame clones and lacks some. Here the sample spans about 67,000 clones, 70% to 90% being singletons. The source was CD4+ or CD8+ T cells sorted from blood, collected in a trial of the OX40 agonist ivuxolimab. The receptors originated from an adult with an advanced solid tumor such as melanoma, head and neck, liver or kidney cancer.

The chain carries TRBV19 and TRBJ2-5; TRBD2 agrees at 7 bases. The CDR3 runs 16 residues. Germline CDR1 is LNHDA and CDR2 is SQIVND (reference sequence). The V gene end was trimmed by 4 bases and the J gene end by 3 bases; junction bases not matched to a gene: 11. Here the CDR3 DNA reads TGTGCCAGTAGTACCGGGGGGATGGCAGGGAAAGAGACCCAGTACTTC. Its translation is CASSTGGMAGKETQYF.

The chain combines TRBV2 with TRBJ1-2; D gene ambiguous. The CDR3 contains 15 residues. V was cut by 0 bases and J by 8 bases, with 16 bases left in between. Germline values: CDR1 SNHLY, CDR2 FYNNEI. The CDR3 DNA sequence: TGTGCCAGCAGTGAAGCGCGTGACATCACCGAAGGCTACACCTTC. Amino acids: CASSEARDITEGYTF.

The J gene is TRBJ1-1, the V gene TRBV18; the D is unclear. The V gene's germline CDR1 is KGHSH and CDR2 LQKENI. The CDR3 contains 13 residues. Between the trimmed V and J ends, which lost 2 bases and 6 bases, there was a span of 10 bases. CDR3: CASSPLDYAEAFF. The CDR3 nucleotides read TGTGCCAGCTCACCATTAGATTACGCTGAAGCTTTCTTT.

This clone was detected many times. The V gene is TRBV2, the J gene TRBJ2-7; 7 bases map to TRBD1. The CDR3 runs 13 residues. V dropped 8 bases and J dropped 9; count of bases not matched to a gene: 13. CDR1 SNHLY and CDR2 FYNNEI come from the germline V gene. The CDR3 here is CASRTDRTFGQYF. CDR3 DNA sequence: TGTGCCAGCCGAACGGACAGGACCTTTGGGCAGTACTTC.

CDR3 nucleotide sequence: TGTGCCAGTAGTATCCCGGGGCACGCAACGGGCACTGAAGCTTTCTTT. Translated, it gives CASSIPGHATGTEAFF. The chain carries TRBV19 and TRBJ1-1; a weak D match, TRBD1 (5 bases). Germline loops: CDR1 LNHDA, CDR2 SQIVND (reference sequence). This CDR3 is built from 16 residues. Between the trimmed V and J ends, which lost 3 bases and 4 bases, there was a span of 18 bases.

The chain joins TRBV11-2 to TRBJ1-2; maybe TRBD1 (6 bases). Trimming pared 3 bases from V and 6 bases from J, leaving 11 bases between. This CDR3 is 13 amino acids long. Germline CDR1 SGHAT, CDR2 FQNNGV. In DNA, the CDR3 is TGTGCCAGCAGCTTTGGGGGGGGCAATGGCTACACCTTC. Its translation: CASSFGGGNGYTF.

The chain has TRBV7-2 and TRBJ1-3, with D maybe TRBD1 (5 bases). The germline gives CDR1 SGHTA, CDR2 FQGNSA. V dropped 5 bases and J dropped 0 bases, with 8 bases sitting between them. The CDR3 sequence is 14 residues long. The CDR3 spells CASSPQVSGNTIYF. The CDR3 bases are TGTGCCAGCAGCCCACAGGTCTCTGGAAACACCATATATTTT.

The genes are TRBV11-3 and TRBJ1-2; TRBD1 matches at 8 bases. Losses at the gene ends were 5 bases for V and 5 bases for J; bases not matched to a gene: 4. Germline-derived CDR1 and CDR2 are SGHNT and YENEEA. The CDR3 totals 13 residues. In DNA, the CDR3 is TGTGCCAGCAGCGACGACAGGGGTTATGGCTACACCTTC. Translation gives CASSDDRGYGYTF. The full variable domain, rest sourced from reference TRBV11-3 and TRBJ1-2, is EAGVVQSPRYKIIEKKQPVAFWCNPISGHNTLYWYLQNLGQGPELLIRYENEEAVDDSQLPKDRFSAERLKGVDSTLKIQPAELGDSAVYLCASSDDRGYGYTFGSGTRLTVV.

This clone was picked up a small number of times. The chain joins TRBV7-9 to TRBJ1-2, with D perhaps matching TRBD1 (5 bases). Germline-derived CDR1 and CDR2 are SEHNR and FQNEAQ (reference sequence). Trimming shortened V by 4 bases and J by 8 bases, and 14 bases separated the two germline ends. The CDR3 spans 13 residues. CDR3 DNA: TGTGCCAGCAGCTCGGGGACCTCCGGGGGCTACACCTTC. The encoded protein is CASSSGTSGGYTF.

The gene calls are TRBV7-3 and TRBJ2-5; D assignment may be TRBD1 or TRBD2 (5 bases each). Germline lookup yields CDR1 SGHTA and CDR2 FQGTGA. This CDR3 is 15 amino acids long. V was shortened by 5 bases and J by 2 bases, with 15 bases between the two germline ends. CDR3 coding DNA: TGTGCCAGCAGCCCTGGAGGAAGGGGACAAGAGACCCAGTACTTC. Residues: CASSPGGRGQETQYF. The variable domain in full, with the rest retrieved from reference TRBV7-3 and TRBJ2-5, is GAGVSQTPSNKVTEKGKYVELRCDPISGHTALYWYRQSLGQGPEFLIYFQGTGAADDSGLPNDRFFAVRPEGSVSTLKIQRTERGDSAVYLCASSPGGRGQETQYFGPGTRLLVL.

The chain recombines TRBV7-3 with TRBJ2-1; no clear D. The CDR3 totals 13 residues. V lost 0 bases and J 5 bases, leaving 5 bases between the germline ends. CDR1 and CDR2 from the germline V gene are SGHTA and FQGTGA. The CDR3 DNA sequence: TGTGCCAGCAGCTTAACCACCGACAATGAGCAGTTCTTC. Translating it yields CASSLTTDNEQFF.

The chain is built from TRBV5-1 and TRBJ2-1, with D hard to call. CDR3 length equals 14 residues. V lost 0 bases and J lost 5, with 9 bases in between. Germline V lookup: CDR1 SGHRS, CDR2 YFSETQ. The CDR3 reads CASSLGQEHNEQFF. The CDR3 DNA follows: TGCGCCAGCAGCTTGGGGCAGGAGCACAATGAGCAGTTCTTC.

The chain employs TRBV7-9 and TRBJ2-1, with D possibly TRBD1 on 6 matching bases. Germline V gives CDR1 SEHNR, CDR2 FQNEAQ (reference sequence). The CDR3 is made up of 14 amino acids. V was trimmed by 5 bases and J by 0 bases, leaving 8 bases between them. CDR3 DNA sequence: TGTGCCAGCAGCCGGACAGACTCCTACAATGAGCAGTTCTTC. Its protein product is CASSRTDSYNEQFF.

This clone has more than one count but fewer than ten. This chain connects TRBV18 to TRBJ1-1; TRBD1 aligns across 11 bases. The CDR3 extends over 13 amino acids. Germline lookup yields CDR1 KGHSH and CDR2 LQKENI. After removal of 6 bases from V and 8 bases from J, the junction contained 5 bases not matched to a gene. The CDR3 loop is CASSGQGAAEAFF. The CDR3 DNA follows: TGTGCCAGCTCCGGACAGGGGGCGGCGGAAGCTTTCTTT.

This chain joins TRBV18 and TRBJ2-1; 8 bases map to TRBD1. The CDR3 extends over 16 amino acids. The V gene end was trimmed by 0 bases and the J gene end by 5 bases; junction bases not matched to a gene: 6. From germline, CDR1 is KGHSH and CDR2 LQKENI. CDR3 DNA: TGTGCCAGCTCACCACCCGGACAGGGTTTCGACAATGAGCAGTTCTTC. It is translated as CASSPPGQGFDNEQFF.

The chain's CDR3 is CASSIGSQAILQPQHF. The DNA of the CDR3 is TGTGCCAGCAGTATAGGGTCTCAGGCGATTCTTCAGCCCCAGCATTTT. The V gene is TRBV28, the J gene TRBJ1-5; D remains unclear. Trimming shortened V by 5 bases and J by 6 bases, and 20 bases separated the two germline ends. Looked up from germline, CDR1 is MDHEN and CDR2 is SYDVKM. The CDR3 has 16 amino acids.

The genes are TRBV11-3 and TRBJ2-2; D might be TRBD2 (5 bases). The ends were cut back, 5 bases at V and 4 bases at J, with 17 bases in the middle. The CDR3 runs to 16 residues. The germline gives CDR1 SGHNT, CDR2 YENEEA. The CDR3: CASSPGNTRVTGELFF. DNA for the CDR3: TGTGCCAGCAGCCCAGGCAATACTAGGGTCACCGGGGAGCTGTTTTTT.

The chain joins TRBV9 to TRBJ2-3, with D perhaps matching TRBD2 (6 bases). The CDR3 has 13 amino acids. Per germline, CDR1 SGDLS and CDR2 YYNGEE. V was clipped by 4 bases and J by 2 bases, with 8 bases between them. The CDR3 nucleotides are TGTGCCAGCAGCCTAGCGTACACAGATACGCAGTATTTT. This encodes CASSLAYTDTQYF. Using reference TRBV9 and TRBJ2-3 for the parts outside the CDR3, the full variable domain is DSGVTQTPKHLITATGQRVTLRCSPRSGDLSVYWYQQSLDQGLQFLIQYYNGEERAKGNILERFSAQQFPDLHSELNLSSLELGDSALYFCASSLAYTDTQYFGPGTRLTVL.

The chain combines TRBV29-1 with TRBJ1-2; no reliable D call. The V end lost 0 bases, the J end lost 8 bases, and 10 bases lay between the germline ends. The germline CDR1 and CDR2 sequences are SQVTM and ANQGSEA. This CDR3 spans 12 amino acids. For the CDR3, the DNA is TGCAGCGTTGAAGATCCAAGTGACGGCTACACCTTC. Translating it yields CSVEDPSDGYTF.

This clone was recorded only once. The CDR3 spells CASSRPGENIQYF. CDR3 DNA: TGTGCCAGCAGCCGGCCAGGGGAAAACATTCAGTACTTC. The V and J genes are TRBV7-3 and TRBJ2-4, with D possibly being TRBD1 (6 bases). Germline V lookup: CDR1 SGHTA, CDR2 FQGTGA. The CDR3 runs 13 residues. The ends were cut back, 5 bases at V and 5 bases at J, with 10 bases in the middle.

The V call is TRBV18, the J call TRBJ1-5; 7 positions match TRBD1. Germline CDR1 reads KGHSH; CDR2 reads LQKENI. The CDR3 loop spans 18 amino acids. Germline trimming cut 4 bases from V and 2 bases from J; bases unmatched to any gene: 14. CDR3 loop: CASSRLGITGDGNQPQHF. The CDR3 DNA sequence: TGTGCCAGCTCACGGCTGGGCATCACAGGGGATGGCAATCAGCCCCAGCATTTT. The full variable domain, completed using reference TRBV18 and TRBJ1-5, is NAGVMQNPRHLVRRRGQEARLRCSPMKGHSHVYWYRQLPEEGLKFMVYLQKENIIDESGMPKERFSAEFPKEGPSILRIQQVVRGDSAAYFCASSRLGITGDGNQPQHFGDGTRLSIL.

CDR3 bases: TGTGCCAGCAGCCCGGACTCGAGCTCCTACAATGAGCAGTTCTTC. Translation gives CASSPDSSSYNEQFF. V is TRBV7-2 and J is TRBJ2-1, with a weak D call TRBD2 (5 bases). This CDR3 is built from 15 residues. The germline V and J ends were trimmed by 5 bases and 0 bases, with 11 bases remaining between them. The germline CDR1 and CDR2 sequences are SGHTA and FQGNSA.

The V call is TRBV6-5, the J call TRBJ1-1; perhaps TRBD1 as D (6 bases). CDR3 length equals 13 residues. Germline CDR1 and CDR2: MNHEY and SVGAGI. V lost 5 bases to trimming and J lost 1 base, with 8 bases between them. CDR3 bases: TGTGCCAGCAGTCGCAGGGGGAACACTGAAGCTTTCTTT. It specifies CASSRRGNTEAFF.

The CDR3 spells CASRGAAWGTDTQYF. The CDR3 region has the DNA TGTGCCAGCAGAGGGGCTGCTTGGGGCACAGATACGCAGTATTTT. The chain uses TRBV28 and TRBJ2-3, with a tentative D call TRBD1 (5 bases). With 6 bases removed from V and 1 base from J, the gap between germline ends came to 14 bases. Germline assignment: CDR1 MDHEN and CDR2 SYDVKM. The CDR3 is 15 amino acids.